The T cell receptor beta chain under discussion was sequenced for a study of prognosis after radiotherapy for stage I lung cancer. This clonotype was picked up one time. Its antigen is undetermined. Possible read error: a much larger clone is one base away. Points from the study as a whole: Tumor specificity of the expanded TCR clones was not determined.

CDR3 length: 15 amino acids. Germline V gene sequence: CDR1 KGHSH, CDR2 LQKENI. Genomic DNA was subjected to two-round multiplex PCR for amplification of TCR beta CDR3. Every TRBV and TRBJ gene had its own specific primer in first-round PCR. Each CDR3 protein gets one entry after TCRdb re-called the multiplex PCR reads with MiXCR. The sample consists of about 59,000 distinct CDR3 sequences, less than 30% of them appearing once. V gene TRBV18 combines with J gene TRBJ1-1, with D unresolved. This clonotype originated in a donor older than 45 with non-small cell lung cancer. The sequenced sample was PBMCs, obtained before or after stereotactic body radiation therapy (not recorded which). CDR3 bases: TGTTCCAGCTCACCACCGATGAGCCTGAACACTGAAGCTTTCTTT. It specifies CSSSPPMSLNTEAFF.